The 15 T cell receptor beta chains in this list originate from one sample, sequenced in a study of monozygotic twins with cystic fibrosis. Using immunoSEQ multiplex PCR, the repertoire was profiled, and TCRdb retains in-frame clones only, with some absent. There are around 27,000 clones in the sample; approximately 96% occur only once, and 2.7% lies in the top ten. Sequenced: blood. The receptors stem from a girl aged 2 to 10 with cystic fibrosis.

The chain recombines TRBV9 with TRBJ2-3; no reliable D call. V lost 0 bases and J lost 0, with 8 bases in between. The CDR3 totals 15 residues. The germline V gene encodes CDR1 SGDLS and CDR2 YYNGEE. CDR3 sequence (DNA): TGTGCCAGCAGCGTAGCCCACTTAAGCACAGATACGCAGTATTTT. It is translated as CASSVAHLSTDTQYF.

The CDR3 loop reads CASSFSAGETQYF. The CDR3 DNA follows: TGTGCCAGCAGCTTTTCAGCGGGAGAGACCCAGTACTTC. The J gene is TRBJ2-5, the V gene TRBV11-3; a possible D gene is TRBD2 (6 bases). The CDR3 totals 13 residues. V was pared by 3 bases and J by 4 bases, with 9 bases between. Germline CDR1 is SGHNT and CDR2 is YENEEA.

The chain uses TRBV30 and TRBJ2-2, with 8 positions matching TRBD2. The CDR3 contains 14 residues. In germline, CDR1 is GTSNPN, CDR2 SVGIG (reference sequence). V shed 0 bases, J shed 4 bases, and the junction held 1 base outside the gene matches. This CDR3 reads CAWSVAGGTGELFF. In nucleotides, the CDR3 is TGTGCCTGGAGTGTCGCGGGAGGCACCGGGGAGCTGTTTTTT.

This clone appeared once. J is TRBJ2-7 and V is TRBV9; tentative D call: TRBD1 (6 bases). V lost 0 bases and J 6 bases, leaving 10 bases between the germline ends. Germline CDR1 and CDR2: SGDLS and YYNGEE. The CDR3 sequence is 13 residues long. The CDR3 DNA follows: TGTGCCAGCAGCGTAGGATCCAGGGGCGAGCAGTACTTC. It encodes CASSVGSRGEQYF.

This chain connects TRBV9 to TRBJ2-3, with D perhaps being TRBD1 or TRBD2 (6 bases each). V was clipped by 0 bases and J by 5 bases, with 16 bases between them. Germline lookup yields CDR1 SGDLS and CDR2 YYNGEE. The CDR3 is 16 residues long. CDR3 DNA: TGTGCCAGCAGCGTAGCTCCGGGGGCGAAACTAGATACGCAGTATTTT. Translated: CASSVAPGAKLDTQYF.

The chain recombines TRBV5-1 with TRBJ2-7, with TRBD1 identical over 9 bases. Germline V gives CDR1 SGHRS, CDR2 YFSETQ. The CDR3 is 15 amino acids. The V gene end was trimmed by 0 bases and the J gene end by 4 bases; junction bases not matched to a gene: 5. DNA of the CDR3: TGCGCCAGCAGCTTGGCCGGGACAGGGAGTTACGAGCAGTACTTC. It encodes CASSLAGTGSYEQYF.

J is TRBJ2-5 and V is TRBV11-2, with 13 bases that match TRBD2. Germline trimming cut 2 bases from V and 3 bases from J; bases unmatched to any gene: 3. CDR3 length: 16 residues. Germline CDR1 SGHAT, CDR2 FQNNGV. The CDR3: CASSLRGTSGKETQYF. The CDR3 coding sequence is TGTGCCAGCAGCTTACGGGGGACTAGCGGGAAAGAGACCCAGTACTTC. Together with reference TRBV11-2 and TRBJ2-5, the CDR3 gives the full variable domain: EAGVAQSPRYKIIEKRQSVAFWCNPISGHATLYWYQQILGQGPKLLIQFQNNGVVDDSQLPKDRFSAERLKGVDSTLKIQPAKLEDSAVYLCASSLRGTSGKETQYFGPGTRLLVL.

The chain has TRBV2 and TRBJ1-2; 8 bases are a match to TRBD1. CDR3 length: 14 residues. V shed 5 bases and J 5 bases; nucleotides not matched to a gene: 7. Germline CDR1 and CDR2: SNHLY and FYNNEI. The CDR3 sequence is CASSKVTGVYGYTF. The CDR3 DNA is TGTGCCAGCAGTAAAGTGACAGGGGTGTATGGCTACACCTTC.

J is TRBJ2-7 and V is TRBV7-3; D call uncertain. CDR1 and CDR2 from the germline V gene are SGHTA and FQGTGA. The CDR3 has 13 amino acids. The V end was cut by 5 bases, the J end by 6 bases, with 14 bases between. CDR3 in DNA: TGTGCCAGCAGCCAACGGGCCCTAGGCGAGCAGTACTTC. It is translated as CASSQRALGEQYF. Full variable domain (missing parts from reference TRBV7-3 and TRBJ2-7): GAGVSQTPSNKVTEKGKYVELRCDPISGHTALYWYRQSLGQGPEFLIYFQGTGAADDSGLPNDRFFAVRPEGSVSTLKIQRTERGDSAVYLCASSQRALGEQYFGPGTRLTVT.

The genes are TRBV9 and TRBJ1-1; no firm D call. This CDR3 spans 13 amino acids. The ends were cut back, 0 bases at V and 5 bases at J, with 8 bases in the middle. Per germline, CDR1 SGDLS and CDR2 YYNGEE. The CDR3 loop reads CASSVAGDTEAFF. CDR3 sequence (DNA): TGTGCCAGCAGCGTAGCCGGGGATACTGAAGCTTTCTTT.

The chain is built from TRBV5-1 and TRBJ1-1, with no clear D. Germline values: CDR1 SGHRS, CDR2 YFSETQ. The CDR3 is 13 residues long. V was clipped by 4 bases and J by 1 base, with 8 bases between them. The CDR3 nucleotides are TGCGCCAGCAGCCACGACGGGAACACTGAAGCTTTCTTT. Translation gives CASSHDGNTEAFF.

The rearrangement links TRBV29-1 to TRBJ2-5, with a tentative D call TRBD2 (6 bases). The CDR3 spans 13 residues. The V and J ends lost 6 bases and 3 bases respectively, with 14 bases between them. CDR1 and CDR2 (germline): SQVTM, ANQGSEA. The CDR3 nucleotides are TGCAGCGTGAGCCGGGACTCTAAAGAGACCCAGTACTTC. This translates into CSVSRDSKETQYF. The full variable domain, with the rest looked up from reference TRBV29-1 and TRBJ2-5, is SAVISQKPSRDICQRGTSLTIQCQVDSQVTMMFWYRQQPGQSLTLIATANQGSEATYESGFVIDKFPISRPNLTFSTLTVSNMSPEDSSIYLCSVSRDSKETQYFGPGTRLLVL.

The rearrangement uses TRBV29-1 and TRBJ1-3; D is uncertain. V was cut by 6 bases and J by 4 bases, with 7 bases left in between. Germline V gives CDR1 SQVTM, CDR2 ANQGSEA. The CDR3 has 11 residues. CDR3 sequence: CSVPWGNTIYF. DNA of the CDR3: TGCAGCGTCCCCTGGGGAAACACCATATATTTT.

The chain is built from TRBV11-2 and TRBJ1-2; no definite D call. Germline V gene sequence: CDR1 SGHAT, CDR2 FQNNGV. The CDR3 extends over 15 amino acids. V was shortened by 4 bases and J by 4 bases, with 16 bases between the two germline ends. The CDR3 protein is CASSSRTAMGYGYTF. CDR3 nucleotide sequence: TGTGCCAGCAGCTCCCGGACGGCAATGGGCTATGGCTACACCTTC.

The chain links TRBV6-5 to TRBJ2-7, with 8 bases aligning to TRBD1. The CDR3 totals 14 residues. CDR1 and CDR2 from the germline V gene are MNHEY and SVGAGI. With V trimmed by 8 bases and J by 2 bases, 8 bases remained unmatched. DNA of the CDR3: TGTGCCAGCGGGACGAGGACAGGGACCTACGAGCAGTACTTC. Amino acids: CASGTRTGTYEQYF.